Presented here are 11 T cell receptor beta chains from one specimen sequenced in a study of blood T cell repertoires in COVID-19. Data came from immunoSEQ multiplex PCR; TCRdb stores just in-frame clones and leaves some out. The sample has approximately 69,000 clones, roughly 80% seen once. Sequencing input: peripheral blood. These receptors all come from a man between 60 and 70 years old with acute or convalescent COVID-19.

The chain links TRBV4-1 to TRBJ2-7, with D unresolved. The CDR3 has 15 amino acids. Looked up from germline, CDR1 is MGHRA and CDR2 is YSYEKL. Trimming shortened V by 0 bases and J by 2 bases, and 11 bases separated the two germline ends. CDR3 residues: CASSQEPTPTYEQYF. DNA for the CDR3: TGCGCCAGCAGCCAAGAGCCTACGCCCACCTACGAGCAGTACTTC.

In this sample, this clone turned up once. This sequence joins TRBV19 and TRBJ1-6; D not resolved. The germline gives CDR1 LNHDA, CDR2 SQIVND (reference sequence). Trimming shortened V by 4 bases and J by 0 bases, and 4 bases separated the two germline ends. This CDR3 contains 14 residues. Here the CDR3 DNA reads TGTGCCAGTAGTACCCACTCCTATAATTCACCCCTCCACTTT. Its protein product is CASSTHSYNSPLHF.

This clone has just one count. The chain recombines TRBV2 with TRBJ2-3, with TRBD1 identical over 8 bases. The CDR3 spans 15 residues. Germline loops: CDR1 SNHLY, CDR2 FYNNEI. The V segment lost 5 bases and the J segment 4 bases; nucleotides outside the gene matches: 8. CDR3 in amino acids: CASSPGTGSADTQYF. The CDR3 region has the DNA TGTGCCAGCAGTCCCGGGACAGGTTCTGCAGATACGCAGTATTTT.

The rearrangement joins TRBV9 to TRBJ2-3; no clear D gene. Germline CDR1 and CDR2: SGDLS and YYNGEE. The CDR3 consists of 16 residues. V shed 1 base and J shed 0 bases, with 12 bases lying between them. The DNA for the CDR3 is TGTGCCAGCAGCGTATCCGTACTAAGCAGCACAGATACGCAGTATTTT. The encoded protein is CASSVSVLSSTDTQYF.

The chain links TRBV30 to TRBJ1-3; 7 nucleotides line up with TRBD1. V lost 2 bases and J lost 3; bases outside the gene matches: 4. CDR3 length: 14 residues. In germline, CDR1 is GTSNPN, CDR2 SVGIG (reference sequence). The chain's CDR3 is CAWSNAGGGNTIYF. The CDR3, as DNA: TGTGCCTGGAGTAACGCAGGGGGTGGAAACACCATATATTTT.

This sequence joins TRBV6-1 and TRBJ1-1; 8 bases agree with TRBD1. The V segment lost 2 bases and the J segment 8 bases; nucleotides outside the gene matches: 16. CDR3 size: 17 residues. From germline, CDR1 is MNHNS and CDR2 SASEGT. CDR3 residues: CASSEWGGLGTGAEAFF. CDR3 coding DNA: TGTGCCAGCAGTGAATGGGGAGGATTGGGGACAGGAGCAGAAGCTTTCTTT.

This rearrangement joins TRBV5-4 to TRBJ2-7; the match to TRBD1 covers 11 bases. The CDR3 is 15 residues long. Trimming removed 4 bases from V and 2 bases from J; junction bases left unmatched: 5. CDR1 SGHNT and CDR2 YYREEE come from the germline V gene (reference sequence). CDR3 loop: CASSPTGQGAYEQYF. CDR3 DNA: TGTGCCAGCAGCCCTACGGGACAGGGGGCCTACGAGCAGTACTTC.

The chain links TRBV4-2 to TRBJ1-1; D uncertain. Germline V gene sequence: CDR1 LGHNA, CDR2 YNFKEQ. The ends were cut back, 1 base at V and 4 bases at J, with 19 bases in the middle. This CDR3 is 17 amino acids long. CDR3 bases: TGTGCCAGCAGCCAAGGGGCAGGCCCGGGGTCGGGCACTGAAGCTTTCTTT. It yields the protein CASSQGAGPGSGTEAFF.

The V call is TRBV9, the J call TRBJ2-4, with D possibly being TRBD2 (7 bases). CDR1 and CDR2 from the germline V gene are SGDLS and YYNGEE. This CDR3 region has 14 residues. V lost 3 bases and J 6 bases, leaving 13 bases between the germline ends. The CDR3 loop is CASSGAGASNIQYF. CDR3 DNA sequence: TGTGCCAGCAGCGGGGCGGGGGCGTCAAACATTCAGTACTTC.

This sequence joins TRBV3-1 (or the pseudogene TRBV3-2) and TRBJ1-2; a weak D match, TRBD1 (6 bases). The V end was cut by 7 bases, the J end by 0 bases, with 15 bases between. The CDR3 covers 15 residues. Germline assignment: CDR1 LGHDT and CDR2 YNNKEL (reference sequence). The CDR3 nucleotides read TGTGCCAGCACCCCAAGGGGGAGATCTAACTATGGCTACACCTTC. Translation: CASTPRGRSNYGYTF.

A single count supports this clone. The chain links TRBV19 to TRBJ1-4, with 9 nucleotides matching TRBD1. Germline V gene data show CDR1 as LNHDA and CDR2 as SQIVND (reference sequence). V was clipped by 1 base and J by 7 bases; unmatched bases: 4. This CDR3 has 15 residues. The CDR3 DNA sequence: TGTGCCAGTAGTATAGCCGGGACAGGGAGTGAAAAACTGTTTTTT. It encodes CASSIAGTGSEKLFF.